This T cell receptor (beta chain) was sequenced during a study of tumor and adjacent non-tumor tissue in lung cancer. On the study more broadly: Histology: 12 adenocarcinoma, a couple of squamous cell carcinoma, 1 small cell lung cancer. Each sample yielded 3.9 million or so productive TCRbeta reads on average.

V lost 4 bases, J lost 10 bases, and 15 bases stayed unmatched. Per the germline V gene, CDR1 is MGHRA and CDR2 is YSYEKL. The CDR3 loop spans 15 amino acids. Three rounds of nested PCR, following a modified ARM-PCR protocol, produced the TCRbeta library. TCRdb recomputed calls from the multiplex PCR reads with MiXCR, one row per CDR3 protein. The data contain approximately 76,000 distinct CDR3 sequences, around 70% of them singletons. General observations from the study: Higher tumor TCR diversity was associated with shorter survival. Top 100 clones took a larger repertoire share in normal lung.

On this clonotype: As yet, its antigen is unknown.

This sample's RNA came from whole unsorted tissue. The source is a woman aged 70 to 79 with non-small cell lung cancer. The sample taken for sequencing was lung tumor tissue. V and J are TRBV4-1 and TRBJ2-5, with 7 bases matching TRBD2. CDR3 in DNA: TGCGCCAGCAGCCGAGTAGCGGGCTACCAAGAGGTCCAGTACTTC. Its translation is CASSRVAGYQEVQYF.